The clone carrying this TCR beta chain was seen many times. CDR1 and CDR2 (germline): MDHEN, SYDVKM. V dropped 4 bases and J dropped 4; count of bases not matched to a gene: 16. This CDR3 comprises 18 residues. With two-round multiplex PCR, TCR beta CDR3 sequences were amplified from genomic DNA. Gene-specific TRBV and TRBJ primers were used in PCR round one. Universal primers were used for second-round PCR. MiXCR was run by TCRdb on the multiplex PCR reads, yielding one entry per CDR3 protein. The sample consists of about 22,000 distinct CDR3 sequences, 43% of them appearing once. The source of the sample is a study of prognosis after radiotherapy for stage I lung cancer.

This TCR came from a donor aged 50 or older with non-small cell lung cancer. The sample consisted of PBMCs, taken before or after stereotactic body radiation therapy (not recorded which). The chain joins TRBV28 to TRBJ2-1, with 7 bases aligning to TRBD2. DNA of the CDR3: TGTGCCAGCAGTTCTCAGAGGACTGGGAGGGCTCGGTACAATGAGCAGTTCTTC. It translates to CASSSQRTGRARYNEQFF.